This T cell receptor (beta chain) was identified during a study of OX40 agonist ivuxolimab in advanced cancers. Study-level background: Partial responses were achieved by three patients, one with hepatocellular carcinoma and two with cutaneous melanoma.

As regards this clone: The antigen remains unidentified.

Sequencing used immunoSEQ multiplex PCR; TCRdb keeps in-frame clones, though not all of them. The sample gives fewer than 75,000 clones, roughly nine tenths of which show up once; about 0.76% is in the top ten. Patients were excluded for autoimmune disease history or systemic immunosuppression. The V and J ends lost 7 bases and 0 bases respectively, with 16 bases between them. This CDR3 region has 16 residues. The germline gives CDR1 LNHDA, CDR2 SQIVND (reference sequence). Overall study findings and caveats: Some nonresponders additionally presented with little normalized T-cell clonal expansion. Clonal expansion was seen in CD4+ and CD8+ blood T cells by week 6 at 0.1 to 3.0 mg/kg.

The TCR sequence derives from an adult with an advanced solid tumor such as melanoma, head and neck, liver or kidney cancer. This sample comprised CD4+ or CD8+ T cells sorted from blood, obtained in a trial of the OX40 agonist ivuxolimab. The rearrangement uses TRBV19 and TRBJ1-5, with D perhaps TRBD1 (5 bases). This CDR3 is CASIRSAGLSNQPQHF. The CDR3 DNA reads TGTGCCAGTATACGATCAGCGGGGCTTAGCAATCAGCCCCAGCATTTT.